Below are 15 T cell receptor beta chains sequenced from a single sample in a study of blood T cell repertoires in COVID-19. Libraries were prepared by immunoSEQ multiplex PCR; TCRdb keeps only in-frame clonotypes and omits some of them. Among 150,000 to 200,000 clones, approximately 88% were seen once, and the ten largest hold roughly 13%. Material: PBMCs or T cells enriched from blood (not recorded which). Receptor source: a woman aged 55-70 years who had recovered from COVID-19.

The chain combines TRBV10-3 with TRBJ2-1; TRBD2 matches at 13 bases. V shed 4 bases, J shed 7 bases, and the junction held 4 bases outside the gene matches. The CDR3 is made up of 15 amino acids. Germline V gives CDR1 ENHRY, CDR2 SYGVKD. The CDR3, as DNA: TGTGCCATCAGTGCGACTAGCGGGAGGCTAAATGAGCAGTTCTTC. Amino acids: CAISATSGRLNEQFF.

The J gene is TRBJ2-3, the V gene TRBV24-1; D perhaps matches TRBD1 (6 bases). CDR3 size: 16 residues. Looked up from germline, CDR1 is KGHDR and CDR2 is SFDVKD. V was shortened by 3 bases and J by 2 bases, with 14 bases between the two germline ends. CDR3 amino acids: CATSDGAGAITDTQYF. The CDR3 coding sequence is TGTGCCACCAGTGATGGAGCAGGGGCGATCACAGATACGCAGTATTTT.

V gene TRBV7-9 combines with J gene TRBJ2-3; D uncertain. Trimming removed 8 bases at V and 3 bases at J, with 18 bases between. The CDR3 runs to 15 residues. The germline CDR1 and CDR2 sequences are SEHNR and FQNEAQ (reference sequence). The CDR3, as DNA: TGTGCCAGCTCCGATAGAGCCACCTCAACAGATACGCAGTATTTT. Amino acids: CASSDRATSTDTQYF.

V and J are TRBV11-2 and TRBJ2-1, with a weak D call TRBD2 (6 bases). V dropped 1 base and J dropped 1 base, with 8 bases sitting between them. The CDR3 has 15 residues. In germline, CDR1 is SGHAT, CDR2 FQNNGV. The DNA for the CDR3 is TGTGCCAGCAGCTTAGGGCGGGGATCCTACAATGAGCAGTTCTTC. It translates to CASSLGRGSYNEQFF. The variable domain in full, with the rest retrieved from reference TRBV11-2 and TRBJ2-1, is EAGVAQSPRYKIIEKRQSVAFWCNPISGHATLYWYQQILGQGPKLLIQFQNNGVVDDSQLPKDRFSAERLKGVDSTLKIQPAKLEDSAVYLCASSLGRGSYNEQFFGPGTRLTVL.

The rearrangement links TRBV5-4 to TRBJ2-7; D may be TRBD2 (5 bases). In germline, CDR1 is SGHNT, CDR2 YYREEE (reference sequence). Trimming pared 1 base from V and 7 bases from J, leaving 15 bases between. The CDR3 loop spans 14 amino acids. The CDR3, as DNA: TGTGCCAGCAGCTTGCGGGGTTCCCGTTTGGAGCAGTACTTC. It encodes CASSLRGSRLEQYF.

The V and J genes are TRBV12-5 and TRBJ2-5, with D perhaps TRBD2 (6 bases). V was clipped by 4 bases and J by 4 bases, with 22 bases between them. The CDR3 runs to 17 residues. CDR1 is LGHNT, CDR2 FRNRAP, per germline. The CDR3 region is CASGWDHGAGRRETQYF. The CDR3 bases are TGTGCTAGTGGTTGGGACCACGGGGCGGGACGGCGAGAGACCCAGTACTTC.

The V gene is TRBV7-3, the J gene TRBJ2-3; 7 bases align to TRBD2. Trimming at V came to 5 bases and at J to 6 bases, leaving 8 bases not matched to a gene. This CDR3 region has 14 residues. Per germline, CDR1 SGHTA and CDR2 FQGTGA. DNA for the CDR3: TGTGCCAGCAGCCATGGACTAGAGTCCGATACGCAGTATTTT. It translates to CASSHGLESDTQYF.

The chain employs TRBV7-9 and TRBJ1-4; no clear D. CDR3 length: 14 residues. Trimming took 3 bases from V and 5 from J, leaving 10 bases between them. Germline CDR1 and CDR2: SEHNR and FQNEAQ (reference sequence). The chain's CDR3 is CASSFSELNEKLFF. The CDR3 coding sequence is TGTGCCAGCAGCTTTTCGGAGCTAAATGAAAAACTGTTTTTT.

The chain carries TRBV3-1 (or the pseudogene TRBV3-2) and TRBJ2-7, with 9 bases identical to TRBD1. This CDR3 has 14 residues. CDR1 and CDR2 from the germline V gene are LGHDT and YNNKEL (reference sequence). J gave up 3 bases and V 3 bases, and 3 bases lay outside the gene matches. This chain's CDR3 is CASSHRDRVYEQYF. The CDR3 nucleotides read TGTGCCAGCAGCCACCGGGACAGGGTCTACGAGCAGTACTTC.

CDR3 sequence reads: CASRGLGPAYEQYF. The CDR3 DNA reads as TGTGCCAGCAGGGGACTTGGGCCCGCCTACGAGCAGTACTTC. This chain links TRBV6-5 with TRBJ2-7, with D maybe TRBD2 (6 bases). V was clipped by 6 bases and J by 2 bases, with 14 bases between them. The CDR3 is made up of 14 amino acids. Germline CDR1 is MNHEY and CDR2 is SVGAGI.

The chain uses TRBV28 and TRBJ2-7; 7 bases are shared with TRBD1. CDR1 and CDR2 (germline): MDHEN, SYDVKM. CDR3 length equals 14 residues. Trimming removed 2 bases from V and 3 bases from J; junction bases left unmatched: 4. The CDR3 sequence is CASSLPGQIYEQYF. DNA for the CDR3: TGTGCCAGCAGTTTACCGGGACAGATCTACGAGCAGTACTTC.

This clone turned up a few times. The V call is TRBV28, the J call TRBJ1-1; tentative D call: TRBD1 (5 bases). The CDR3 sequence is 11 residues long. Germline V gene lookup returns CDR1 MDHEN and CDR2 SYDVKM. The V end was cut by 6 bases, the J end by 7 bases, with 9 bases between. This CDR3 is CASSEDSEAFF. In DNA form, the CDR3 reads TGTGCCAGCAGCGAAGACAGTGAAGCTTTCTTT.

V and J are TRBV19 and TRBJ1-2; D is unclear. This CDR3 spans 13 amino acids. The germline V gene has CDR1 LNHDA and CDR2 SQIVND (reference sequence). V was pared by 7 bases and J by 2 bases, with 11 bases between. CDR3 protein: CASTPTQNYGYTF. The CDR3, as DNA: TGTGCCAGTACTCCGACACAAAACTATGGCTACACCTTC.

The CDR3 protein is CASSLYSNQPQHF. CDR3 in DNA: TGTGCCAGCAGTTTATATAGCAATCAGCCCCAGCATTTT. The chain employs TRBV12-3 or TRBV12-4 and TRBJ1-5; D remains unclear. The CDR3 sequence is 13 residues long. V gave up 2 bases and J gave up 0 bases, with 2 bases separating them.

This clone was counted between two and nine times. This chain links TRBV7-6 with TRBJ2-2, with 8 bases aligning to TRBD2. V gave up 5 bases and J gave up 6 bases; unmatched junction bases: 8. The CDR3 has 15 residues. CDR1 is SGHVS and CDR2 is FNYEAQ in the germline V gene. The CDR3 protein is CASSLIAGMAGELFF. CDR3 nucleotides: TGTGCCAGCAGCCTAATAGCGGGAATGGCCGGGGAGCTGTTTTTT.